The clone carrying this TCR beta chain was picked up many times. The sample originates from a study of early T cells in non-severe SARS-CoV-2 infection. TCRdb itself ran the 5' RACE reads through MiXCR, one entry per CDR3 protein. The sample has some 64,000 distinct CDR3 sequences; roughly 18% are singletons. The V and J ends lost 6 bases and 3 bases, in that order; junction bases with no gene match: 7. In germline, CDR1 is MNHNY, CDR2 SVGAGI (reference sequence). The CDR3 sequence is 14 residues long. This TCR was recovered from an adult who was a healthcare worker with PCR-confirmed SARS-CoV-2 infection or an uninfected control (not recorded which). The chain couples TRBV6-6 to TRBJ2-7, with 8 bases identical to TRBD1. The input for sequencing was whole blood, taken at baseline. The CDR3 DNA is TGTGCCAGCAGCTCCCCCGGACAGGGCTACGAGCAGTACTTC. Amino acids: CASSSPGQGYEQYF.